A selection of T cell receptor beta chains follows, all from one sample in a study of blood T cell repertoires in COVID-19. Profiled with immunoSEQ multiplex PCR; TCRdb holds only in-frame clones, not every one. The sample includes fewer than 200,000 clones, 85% to 90% of them seen just once. Sequencing was performed on PBMCs or T cells enriched from blood (not recorded which). These receptors all stem from a woman aged 40 to 55 in a cohort exposed to, infected with or recovered from COVID-19 (not recorded which). Both conserved end residues are part of each CDR3. D genes are given only for firm matches. A clone size is listed for some rows: how often the clone was seen (once, few, many), or a class if it is expanded.

.,.,TRBV7-9,TRBJ1-1,TGTGCCAGCAGCCCCATGCTAAACACTGAAGCTTTCTTT,CASSPMLNTEAFF
once,TRBD1,TRBV4-3,TRBJ1-2,TGCGCCAGCAGCCAAGACCAGGGGGCGGTCTATGGCTACACCTTC,CASSQDQGAVYGYTF
.,TRBD1,TRBV7-9,TRBJ1-1,TGTGCCAGCAGCCCTGACAGGGGGCCGACCAACACTGAAGCTTTCTTT,CASSPDRGPTNTEAFF
.,.,TRBV27,TRBJ1-5,TGTGCCAGCAGTTTTAACAATCAGCCCCAGCATTTT,CASSFNNQPQHF
.,.,TRBV15,TRBJ2-3,TGTGCCACCAGCAGAGAAGGACTCCACACAGATACGCAGTATTTT,CATSREGLHTDTQYF
.,TRBD1,TRBV5-1,TRBJ2-7,TGCGCCAGCAGCTATGGACAGGGGGCGACCGAGCAGTACTTC,CASSYGQGATEQYF
once,.,TRBV5-6,TRBJ2-2,TGTGCCAGCGGAGCGGTTAGTATGGGTTCCACCGGGGAGCTGTTTTTT,CASGAVSMGSTGELFF
.,.,TRBV5-1,TRBJ2-7,TGCGCCAGCAGCTTACAGGGAATCGAGGAAGAGCAGTACTTC,CASSLQGIEEEQYF
.,.,TRBV5-5,TRBJ2-5,TGTGCCAGCAGCTTGAATGGGCCCCAAGAGACCCAGTACTTC,CASSLNGPQETQYF
.,TRBD1,TRBV4-1,TRBJ1-3,TGCGCCAGCAGCCAGAACAATCCGGGACAGGGGTTCAGTGGGCCTGGAAACACCATATATTTT,CASSQNNPGQGFSGPGNTIYF
.,.,TRBV7-9,TRBJ1-1,TGTGCCAGCAGCTTAGCAGCAGGGAGGCGCACTGAAGCTTTCTTT,CASSLAAGRRTEAFF
.,.,TRBV2,TRBJ2-7,TGTGCCAGCGGGGCCCGAAGGGACGAGCAGTACTTC,CASGARRDEQYF
.,.,TRBV9,TRBJ2-7,TGTGCCAGCAGCGTAGGAACACCCTACGAGCAGTACTTC,CASSVGTPYEQYF
.,.,TRBV5-1,TRBJ2-3,TGCGCCAGCAGCTTGGGCAGGGTAGAGGTAGATACGCAGTATTTT,CASSLGRVEVDTQYF
.,TRBD1,TRBV27,TRBJ2-5,TGTGCCAGCAGTACAACAGGGGGCCTCGAGACCCAGTACTTC,CASSTTGGLETQYF